The 6 T cell receptor beta chains given below trace back to one sample, sequenced in a study of cytomegalovirus exposure and HLA in healthy donors. In the PCR, 60 Vbeta and 13 Jbeta primers were used. Only in-frame clones appear in the TCRdb table, and some are missing; sequencing was by immunoSEQ multiplex PCR. Among about 120,000 clones, roughly four fifths were seen once, and the ten largest hold about 10%. The material sequenced was PBMCs. These receptors were obtained from a male donor in good health and CMV-seropositive.

V gene TRBV27 combines with J gene TRBJ2-2, with D perhaps TRBD1 (6 bases). V lost 6 bases and J 6 bases, leaving 17 bases between the germline ends. Germline CDR1 reads MNHEY; CDR2 reads SMNVEV (reference sequence). CDR3 length: 15 residues. The CDR3 sequence: CASSKTQGWAGELFF. The CDR3 DNA follows: TGTGCCAGCAGCAAAACGCAGGGGTGGGCCGGGGAGCTGTTTTTT.

The V and J genes are TRBV27 and TRBJ2-7, with D uncertain. Germline values: CDR1 MNHEY, CDR2 SMNVEV (reference sequence). Trimming stripped 1 base from V and 1 base from J, with 8 bases between. The CDR3 totals 14 residues. The CDR3 reads CASSLYYGSYEQYF. Written as DNA, the CDR3 is TGTGCCAGCAGTTTATATTACGGGTCCTACGAGCAGTACTTC.

This clone was detected only once. This chain links TRBV2 with TRBJ1-1; D unclear. Trimming pared 7 bases from V and 4 bases from J, leaving 13 bases between. In germline, CDR1 is SNHLY, CDR2 FYNNEI. The CDR3 runs 13 residues. The CDR3 nucleotides are TGTGCCAGCACCACCGGTCAAGTCACTGAAGCTTTCTTT. Amino acid sequence: CASTTGQVTEAFF.

The rearrangement joins TRBV6-1 to TRBJ2-1, with 9 nucleotides matching TRBD2. The CDR3 is 15 amino acids. From germline, CDR1 is MNHNS and CDR2 SASEGT. V was clipped by 8 bases and J by 6 bases; unmatched bases: 11. This chain's CDR3 is CASPPVLAGSNEQFF. The CDR3 DNA follows: TGTGCCAGCCCGCCCGTACTAGCGGGTTCCAATGAGCAGTTCTTC.

This chain connects TRBV5-1 to TRBJ2-5, with 8 bases lining up with TRBD2. This CDR3 has 15 amino acids. Unmatched junction bases numbered 4, after V lost 0 bases and J lost 3 bases. Germline CDR1 reads SGHRS; CDR2 reads YFSETQ. The CDR3 sequence: CASSLGLAYEETQYF. CDR3 DNA: TGCGCCAGCAGCTTGGGACTAGCGTACGAAGAGACCCAGTACTTC.

CDR3 bases: TGTGCCAGCAGCTTAGCCGGACTAGCGGGAGCCGGGGAGCTGTTTTTT. This sequence encodes CASSLAGLAGAGELFF. The rearrangement uses TRBV7-9 and TRBJ2-2; 13 positions match TRBD2. Germline trimming cut 0 bases from V and 6 bases from J; bases unmatched to any gene: 1. The CDR3 is 16 amino acids. Germline loops: CDR1 SEHNR, CDR2 FQNEAQ (reference sequence).